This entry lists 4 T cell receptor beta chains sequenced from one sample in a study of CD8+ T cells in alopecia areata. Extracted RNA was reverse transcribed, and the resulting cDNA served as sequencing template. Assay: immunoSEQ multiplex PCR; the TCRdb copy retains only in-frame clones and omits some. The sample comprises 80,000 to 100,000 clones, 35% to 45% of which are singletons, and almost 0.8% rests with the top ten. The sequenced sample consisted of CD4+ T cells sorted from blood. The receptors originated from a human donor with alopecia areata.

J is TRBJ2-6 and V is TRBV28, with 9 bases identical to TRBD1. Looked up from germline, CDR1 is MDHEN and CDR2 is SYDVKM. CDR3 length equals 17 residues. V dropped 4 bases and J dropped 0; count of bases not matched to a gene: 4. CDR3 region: CASSSGTGTSGANVLTF. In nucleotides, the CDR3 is TGTGCCAGCAGTTCCGGGACAGGGACCTCTGGGGCCAACGTCCTGACTTTC.

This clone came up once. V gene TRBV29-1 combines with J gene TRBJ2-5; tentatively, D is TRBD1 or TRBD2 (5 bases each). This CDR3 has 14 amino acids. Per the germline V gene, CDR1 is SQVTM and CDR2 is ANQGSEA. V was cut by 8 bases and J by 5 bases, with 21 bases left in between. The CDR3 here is CSIQQDPRGETQYF. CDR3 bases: TGCAGCATCCAACAGGATCCCAGAGGGGAGACCCAGTACTTC. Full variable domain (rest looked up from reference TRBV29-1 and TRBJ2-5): SAVISQKPSRDICQRGTSLTIQCQVDSQVTMMFWYRQQPGQSLTLIATANQGSEATYESGFVIDKFPISRPNLTFSTLTVSNMSPEDSSIYLCSIQQDPRGETQYFGPGTRLLVL.

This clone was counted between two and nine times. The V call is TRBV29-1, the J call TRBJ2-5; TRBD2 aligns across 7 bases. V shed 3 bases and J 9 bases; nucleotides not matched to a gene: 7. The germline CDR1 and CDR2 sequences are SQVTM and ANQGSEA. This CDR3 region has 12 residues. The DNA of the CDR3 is TGCAGCGTTGATACCCTCCGGGGGGCCCAGTACTTC. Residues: CSVDTLRGAQYF.

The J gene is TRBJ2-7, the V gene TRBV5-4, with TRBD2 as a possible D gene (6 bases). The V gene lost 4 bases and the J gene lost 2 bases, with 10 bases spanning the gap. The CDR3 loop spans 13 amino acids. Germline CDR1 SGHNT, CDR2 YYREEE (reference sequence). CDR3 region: CASSRGGTYEQYF. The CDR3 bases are TGTGCCAGCAGCCGAGGCGGGACCTACGAGCAGTACTTC.